The entry that follows covers one T cell receptor beta chain sequence. Its antigen is unknown. The CDR3 is made up of 18 amino acids. Per germline, CDR1 LNHDA and CDR2 SQIVND (reference sequence). The V gene lost 7 bases and the J gene lost 2 bases, with 23 bases spanning the gap. This sample stems from a study of radiation and T cells in renal cell carcinoma. Whole-study results and caveats: Without pretreatment biopsies, baseline tumor clonotype presence was undetermined.

The repertoire was sequenced with immunoSEQ multiplex PCR; TCRdb's copy has only in-frame clones and lacks some. The table lists around 100,000 clones, 70% to 85% of them singletons. Stated time point: blood 4 weeks post-SBRT, at nephrectomy. The treatment denotes: 15 Gy SBRT to primary tumor, nephrectomy 4 weeks later. Sequences were derived from blood, sampled from a patient whose treatment included radiotherapy and nephrectomy. The sequence derives from a man in his sixties with renal cell carcinoma. The chain combines TRBV19 with TRBJ2-2; TRBD1 or TRBD2 may be the D gene (5 bases each). CDR3 DNA sequence: TGTGCCAGTACCCCCCTACCCGGGACCAGCAAAAACACCGGGGAGCTGTTTTTT. Protein product: CASTPLPGTSKNTGELFF.